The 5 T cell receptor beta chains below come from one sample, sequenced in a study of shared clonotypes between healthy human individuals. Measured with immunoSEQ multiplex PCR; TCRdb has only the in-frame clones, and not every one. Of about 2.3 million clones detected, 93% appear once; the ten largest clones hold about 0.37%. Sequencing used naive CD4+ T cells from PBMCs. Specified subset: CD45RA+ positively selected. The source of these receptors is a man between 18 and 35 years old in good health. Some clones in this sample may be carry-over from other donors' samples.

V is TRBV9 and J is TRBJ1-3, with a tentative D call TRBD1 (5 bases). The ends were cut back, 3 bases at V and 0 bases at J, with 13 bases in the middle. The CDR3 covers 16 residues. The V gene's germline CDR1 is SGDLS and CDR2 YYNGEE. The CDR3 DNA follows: TGTGCCAGCAGCGCCGGGGACCTAAGCTCTGGAAACACCATATATTTT. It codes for CASSAGDLSSGNTIYF. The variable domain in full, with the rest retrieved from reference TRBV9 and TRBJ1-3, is DSGVTQTPKHLITATGQRVTLRCSPRSGDLSVYWYQQSLDQGLQFLIQYYNGEERAKGNILERFSAQQFPDLHSELNLSSLELGDSALYFCASSAGDLSSGNTIYFGEGSWLTVV.

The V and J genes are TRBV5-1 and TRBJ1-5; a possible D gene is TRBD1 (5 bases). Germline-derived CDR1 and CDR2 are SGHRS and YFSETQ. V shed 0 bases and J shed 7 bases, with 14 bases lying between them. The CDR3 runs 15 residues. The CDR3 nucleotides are TGCGCCAGCAGCTTGGACGGGGGTAAGTGGCAGCCCCAGCATTTT. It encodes CASSLDGGKWQPQHF.

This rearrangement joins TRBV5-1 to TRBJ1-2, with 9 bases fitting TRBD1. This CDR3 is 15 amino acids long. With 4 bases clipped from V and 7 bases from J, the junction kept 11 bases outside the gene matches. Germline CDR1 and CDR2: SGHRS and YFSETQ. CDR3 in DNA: TGCGCCAGCAGCCCCGTCACACAGGGGGCGTTTGGCTACACCTTC. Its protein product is CASSPVTQGAFGYTF.

The CDR3 sequence is CASSLELAGNTDTQYF. The CDR3 DNA reads TGTGCCAGCAGCTTAGAACTAGCGGGAAACACAGATACGCAGTATTTT. This chain links TRBV11-2 with TRBJ2-3, with 10 bases lining up with TRBD2. The CDR3 sequence is 16 residues long. After removal of 0 bases from V and 2 bases from J, the junction contained 2 bases not matched to a gene. The germline V gene has CDR1 SGHAT and CDR2 FQNNGV.

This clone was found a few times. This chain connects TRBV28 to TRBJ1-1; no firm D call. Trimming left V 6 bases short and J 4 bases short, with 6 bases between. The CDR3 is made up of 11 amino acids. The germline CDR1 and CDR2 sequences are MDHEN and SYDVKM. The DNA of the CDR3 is TGTGCCAGCAGCCAAGCCACTGAAGCTTTCTTT. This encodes CASSQATEAFF.